The 8 T cell receptor beta chains below all came from one sample that was sequenced in a study of neurological immune-mediated disorders. TCRdb processed the 5' RACE reads anew with MiXCR; each CDR3 protein has one entry. Of about 25,000 distinct CDR3 sequences listed, 13% are singletons. Sequenced: PBMCs. The receptors shown here come from a woman between 40 and 55 years old with HTLV-1-associated myelopathy (HAM/TSP).

This clonotype was counted ten times or more. The V gene is TRBV2, the J gene TRBJ2-3, with D possibly being TRBD1 (5 bases). CDR1 and CDR2 (germline): SNHLY, FYNNEI. V lost 3 bases to trimming and J lost 5 bases, with 15 bases between them. This CDR3 has 15 residues. The chain's CDR3 is CASSDPGRERDTQYF. The CDR3 DNA follows: TGTGCCAGCAGTGATCCGGGCAGGGAAAGAGATACGCAGTATTTT.

This clonotype occurred many times. V and J are TRBV21-1 and TRBJ1-5; TRBD1 is taken as the D call from the table, unchecked against the DNA. TRBV21-1 is an annotated pseudogene. The CDR3 spans 20 residues. The CDR3 nucleotides are TGTGCCAGCAGCAAAGCGGCGAAGGAATCCCCCACCAATAGCAATCAGCCCCAGCATTTT. It yields the protein CASSKAAKESPTNSNQPQHF.

By share, this clonotype ranks as medium-sized (0.01 to 0.1%). This chain joins TRBV20-1 and TRBJ2-1, with D hard to call. The CDR3 is made up of 14 amino acids. Germline V gene lookup returns CDR1 DFQATT and CDR2 SNEGSKA (reference sequence). V was clipped by 3 bases and J by 4 bases, with 13 bases between them. This CDR3 is CSASRRLIYNEQFF. Written as DNA, the CDR3 is TGCAGTGCTAGTCGCAGGTTGATTTACAATGAGCAGTTCTTC.

This clonotype was seen many times. The chain recombines TRBV12-3 or TRBV12-4 with TRBJ2-1; 8 nucleotides match TRBD2. J was trimmed by 5 bases and V by 5 bases; bases with no gene match: 2. The CDR3 length is 13 residues. The CDR3 sequence: CASSGLADNEQFF. The CDR3 nucleotides are TGTGCCAGCAGTGGACTAGCAGACAATGAGCAGTTCTTC.

At least ten counts were recorded for this clonotype. This chain joins TRBV7-9 and TRBJ2-1; 8 bases align to TRBD1. Germline trimming cut 9 bases from V and 9 bases from J; bases unmatched to any gene: 4. CDR1 and CDR2 (germline): SEHNR, FQNEAQ (reference sequence). The CDR3 is 11 residues long. The CDR3 DNA reads TGTGCCAGTTTACAGGGGGGTGAGCAGTTCTTC. The encoded protein is CASLQGGEQFF. The complete variable domain, with remaining parts taken from reference TRBV7-9 and TRBJ2-1, reads DTGVSQNPRHKITKRGQNVTFRCDPISEHNRLYWYRQTLGQGPEFLTYFQNEAQLEKSRLLSDRFSAERPKGSFSTLEIQRTEQGDSAMYLCASLQGGEQFFGPGTRLTVL.

This clonotype has at least ten counts. The chain joins TRBV11-2 to TRBJ2-7, with D unresolved. V was pared by 5 bases and J by 2 bases, with 22 bases between. This CDR3 contains 17 residues. Germline V gene sequence: CDR1 SGHAT, CDR2 FQNNGV. This CDR3 reads CASSNNSDRSEAYEQYF. CDR3 bases: TGTGCCAGCAGCAACAACTCGGACCGGTCCGAAGCCTACGAGCAGTACTTC.

As regards this clonotype: The junction and the germline gene differ at one end; a read error may be behind it. The CDR3 nucleotides are TGCAGTGCTAGAGATGTGGGGTCCCAAGAGACCCAGGACTTT. Its protein product is CSARDVGSQETQDF. The V call is TRBV20-1, the J call TRBJ2-5, with D possibly matching TRBD2 (5 bases). Germline V gene sequence: CDR1 DFQATT, CDR2 SNEGSKA (reference sequence). This CDR3 has 14 residues.

This clonotype appeared many times. The chain joins TRBV5-5 to TRBJ2-1; D unclear. Germline-derived CDR1 and CDR2 are SGHKS and YYEKEE (reference sequence). V was cut by 0 bases and J by 0 bases, with 10 bases left in between. The CDR3 runs to 16 residues. CDR3 in DNA: TGTGCCAGCAGCTTGGAAGGGTCCAGCTCCTACAATGAGCAGTTCTTC. Translated: CASSLEGSSSYNEQFF.